The text below deals with one T cell receptor (beta chain). No antigen is known for it. No quality values exist for individual bases; no much larger clone is one base distant. The germline ends are 22 bases apart after V is trimmed by 10 bases and J by 9 bases. CDR1 and CDR2, looked up from the germline V gene, are MNHEY and SVGAGI. The cysteine opens and the phenylalanine closes a CDR3 of 14 amino acids. The kept DNA is CDR3 alone, 42 bases in frame from the first base. TCRbeta CDR3 regions were amplified from genomic DNA using the immunoSEQ Assay, a bias-controlled multiplex PCR. Per the authors' processing: The number of nucleated cells in each sample was estimated by amplification of reference gene primers within the assay. Sequence reads were collapsed and filtered to measure the absolute abundance of every unique TCRbeta CDR3 rearrangement. Productive Simpson clonality was computed per sample as the square root of Simpson's diversity index over productive rearrangements. The table comes from immuneACCESS by way of TCRdb, which keeps in-frame sequences with V and J called. Part of the clones is missing from these tables; in studies checked, under half for an unresolved V gene and the rest for unknown reasons. For V, J and clone size, that table is used; D and trimming come from the DNA. Counted in this sample were over 150,000 clones; around four fifths of them appeared once. Approximately 18% of the sample goes to the ten largest clones.

A second Seattle source provided samples from volunteer blood donors who had recovered from COVID-19. Whole blood was collected in K2EDTA tubes by collaborating institutions according to the institutions' own protocols. For TCRbeta analysis, collaborators shipped samples as frozen whole blood, isolated PBMCs, or DNA extracted from either of those sample types. This entry belongs to a study of blood T cell repertoires in COVID-19 (TCRdb year 2020). Background on the whole study: Collaborator samples came from the United States, Italy and Spain and covered acute and convalescent phases of COVID-19. The prospective study material was composed of cDNA or gDNA derived from T cells, B-cell-depleted T cells, or PBMCs. Subjects who had been exposed to COVID-19, were actively infected with it, or had recovered from it provided the deeply sampled blood TCRbeta repertoires that made up the dataset. The repertoires were released in a freely available public database meant as a resource for research on the immune response to SARS-CoV-2. Samples came from the ongoing ImmuneRACE study (first 160 participants) plus 1,254 subjects from 6 global collaborators. A de-identified subject ID, COVID-19 status, age in years and sex were almost always included in the sample metadata. HLA class I and class II types, where available, came from metadata supplied by the sample provider rather than from assay-based typing.

Study-level results and caveats: The quantity of clinical and demographic metadata differed by source and by participant and was supplied without curation.

The receptor's source is a woman in her seventies who had recovered from COVID-19. Sequenced input: peripheral blood. The V and J genes are TRBV6-5 and TRBJ2-4, and possibly TRBD1, on 6 matching bases. The sequenced DNA: TGTGCCACCCGTGGGGTGGGGCTAGGGGGCATTCAGTACTTC. Its translation is CATRGVGLGGIQYF.